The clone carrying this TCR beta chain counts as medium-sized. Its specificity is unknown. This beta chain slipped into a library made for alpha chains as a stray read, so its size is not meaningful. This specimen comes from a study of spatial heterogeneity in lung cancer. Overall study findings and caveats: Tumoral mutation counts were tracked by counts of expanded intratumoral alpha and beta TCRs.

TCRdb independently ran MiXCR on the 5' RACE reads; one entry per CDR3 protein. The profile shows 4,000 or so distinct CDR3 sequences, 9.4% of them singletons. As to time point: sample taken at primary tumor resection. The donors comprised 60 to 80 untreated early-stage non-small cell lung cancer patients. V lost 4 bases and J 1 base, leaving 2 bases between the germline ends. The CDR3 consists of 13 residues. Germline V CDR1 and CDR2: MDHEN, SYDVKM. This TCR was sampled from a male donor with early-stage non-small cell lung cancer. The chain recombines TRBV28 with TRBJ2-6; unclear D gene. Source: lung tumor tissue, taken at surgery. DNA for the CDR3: TGTGCCAGCAGTTCTTCTGGGGCCAACGTCCTGACTTTC. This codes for CASSSSGANVLTF.